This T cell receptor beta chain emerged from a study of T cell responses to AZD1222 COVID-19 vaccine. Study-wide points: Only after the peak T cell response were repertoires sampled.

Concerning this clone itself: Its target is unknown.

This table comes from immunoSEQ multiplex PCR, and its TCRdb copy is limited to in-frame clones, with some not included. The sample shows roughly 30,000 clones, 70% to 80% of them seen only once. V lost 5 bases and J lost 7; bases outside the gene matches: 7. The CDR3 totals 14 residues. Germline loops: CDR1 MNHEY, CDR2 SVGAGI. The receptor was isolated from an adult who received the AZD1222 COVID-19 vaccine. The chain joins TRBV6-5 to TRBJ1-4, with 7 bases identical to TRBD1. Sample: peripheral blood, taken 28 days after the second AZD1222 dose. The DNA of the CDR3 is TGTGCCAGCAGTACCCACAGGGGCGGTGAAAAACTGTTTTTT. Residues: CASSTHRGGEKLFF.